The clone carrying this T cell receptor beta chain has only a few counts. Its antigen is undetermined. Treatment defined: approximately 9-day PBMC culture with coronavirus spike peptide pools or control peptides (ViraFEST assay). These CD4+ T cells came from an unexposed donor, sampled before the COVID-19 pandemic (2011-2018). PBMC cultures, at a few million cells per well, received about 9.9 IU/ml IL-2 and about 9.2 ug/ml peptide pools. The assay that was used to sequence DNA from cultured CD4+ T cells was the Oncomine TCR Beta short-read assay. In TCRdb, the PCR reads were re-called with MiXCR into one record per CDR3 protein. In the table there are 6,000 to 9,500 distinct CDR3 sequences, 53% of which are singletons. The V gene's germline CDR1 is MNHEY and CDR2 SMNVEV (reference sequence). The CDR3 is made up of 14 amino acids. V lost 3 bases and J 3 bases, leaving 11 bases between the germline ends.

The entry originates in a study of vaccination and CD4 T cells after COVID-19. General study points: For convalescent patients, 304 of the 307 vaccine-specific clones analyzed were classified as spike mono-reactive.

J is TRBJ1-1 and V is TRBV27, with D possibly being TRBD1 (5 bases). This TCR was recovered from a human donor in good health. The sample consisted of CD4+ T cells from blood, cultured in vitro. CDR3 DNA: TGTGCCAGCAGTTTGGGGGGGGGGTACACTGAAGCTTTCTTT. Translation: CASSLGGGYTEAFF.